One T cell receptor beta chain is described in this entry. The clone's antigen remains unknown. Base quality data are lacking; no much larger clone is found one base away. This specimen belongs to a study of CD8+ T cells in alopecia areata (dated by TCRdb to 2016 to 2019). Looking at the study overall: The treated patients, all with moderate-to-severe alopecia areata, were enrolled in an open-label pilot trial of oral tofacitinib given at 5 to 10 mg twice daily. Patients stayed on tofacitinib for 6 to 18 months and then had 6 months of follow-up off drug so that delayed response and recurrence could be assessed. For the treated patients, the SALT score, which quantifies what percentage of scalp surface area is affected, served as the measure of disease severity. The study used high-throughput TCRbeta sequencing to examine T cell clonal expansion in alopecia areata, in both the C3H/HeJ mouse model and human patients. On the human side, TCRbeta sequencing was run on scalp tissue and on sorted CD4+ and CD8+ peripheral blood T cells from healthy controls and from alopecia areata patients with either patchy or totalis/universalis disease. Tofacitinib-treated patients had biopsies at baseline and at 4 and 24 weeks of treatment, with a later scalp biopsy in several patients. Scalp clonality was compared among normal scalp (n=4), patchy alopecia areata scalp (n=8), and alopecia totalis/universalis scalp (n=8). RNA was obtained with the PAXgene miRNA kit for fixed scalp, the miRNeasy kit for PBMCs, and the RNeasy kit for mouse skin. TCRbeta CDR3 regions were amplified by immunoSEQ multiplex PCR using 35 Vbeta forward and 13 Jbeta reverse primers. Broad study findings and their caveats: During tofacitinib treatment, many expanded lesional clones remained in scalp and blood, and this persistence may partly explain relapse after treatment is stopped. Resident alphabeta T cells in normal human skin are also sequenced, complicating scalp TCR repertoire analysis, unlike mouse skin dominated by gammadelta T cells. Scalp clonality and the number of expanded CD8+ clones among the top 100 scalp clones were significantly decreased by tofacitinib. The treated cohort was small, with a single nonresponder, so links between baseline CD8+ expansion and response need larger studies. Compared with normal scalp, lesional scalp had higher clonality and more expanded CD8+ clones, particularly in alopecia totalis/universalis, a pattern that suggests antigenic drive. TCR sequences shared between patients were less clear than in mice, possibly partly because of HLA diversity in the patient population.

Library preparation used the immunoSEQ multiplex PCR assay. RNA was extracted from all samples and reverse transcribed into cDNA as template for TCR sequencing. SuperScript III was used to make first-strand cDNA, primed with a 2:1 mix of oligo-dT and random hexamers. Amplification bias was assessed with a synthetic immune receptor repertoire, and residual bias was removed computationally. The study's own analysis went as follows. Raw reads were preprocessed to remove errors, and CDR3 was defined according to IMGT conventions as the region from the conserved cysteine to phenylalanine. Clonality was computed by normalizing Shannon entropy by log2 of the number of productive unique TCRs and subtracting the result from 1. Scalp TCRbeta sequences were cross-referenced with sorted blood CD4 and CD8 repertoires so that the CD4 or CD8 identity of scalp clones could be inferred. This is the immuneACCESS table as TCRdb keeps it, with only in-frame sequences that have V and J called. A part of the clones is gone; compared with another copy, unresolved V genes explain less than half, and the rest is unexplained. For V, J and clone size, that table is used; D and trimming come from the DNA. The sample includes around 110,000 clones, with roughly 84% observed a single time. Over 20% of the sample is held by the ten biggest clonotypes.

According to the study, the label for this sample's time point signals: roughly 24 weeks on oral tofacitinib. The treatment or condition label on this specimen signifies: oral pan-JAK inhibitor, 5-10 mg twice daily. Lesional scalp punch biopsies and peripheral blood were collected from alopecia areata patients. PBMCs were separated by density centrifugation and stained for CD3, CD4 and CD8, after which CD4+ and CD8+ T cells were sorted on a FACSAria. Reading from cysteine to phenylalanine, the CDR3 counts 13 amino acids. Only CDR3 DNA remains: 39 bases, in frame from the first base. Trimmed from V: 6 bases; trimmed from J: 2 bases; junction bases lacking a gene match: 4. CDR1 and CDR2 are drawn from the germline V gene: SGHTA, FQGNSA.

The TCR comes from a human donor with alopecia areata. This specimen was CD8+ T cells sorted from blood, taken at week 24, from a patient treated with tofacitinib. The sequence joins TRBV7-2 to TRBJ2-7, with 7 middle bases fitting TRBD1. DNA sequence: TGTGCCAGCAGTACGGGACAGACCTACGAGCAGTACTTC. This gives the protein CASSTGQTYEQYF.